The next 31 T cell receptor beta chains were all read from a single sample in a study of blood T cell repertoires in COVID-19. Assay: immunoSEQ multiplex PCR; the TCRdb copy retains only in-frame clones and omits some. The sample contains approximately 170,000 clones, approximately 82% of which appear only once. The sequencing sample was made of peripheral blood. The receptors were gathered from a man between 65 and 85 years old who had recovered from COVID-19.

The chain is built from TRBV6-6 and TRBJ2-1; the D gene is possibly TRBD2 (6 bases). CDR3 size: 14 residues. Trimming stripped 8 bases from V and 13 bases from J, with 24 bases between. Germline CDR1 is MNHNY and CDR2 is SVGAGI (reference sequence). CDR3 coding DNA: TGTGCCAGCTCCCCGCGCGCGGGGACGAACTACCAGTTCTTC. It yields the protein CASSPRAGTNYQFF.

The V gene is TRBV7-2, the J gene TRBJ2-3, with 10 bases lining up with TRBD2. CDR1 is SGHTA and CDR2 is FQGNSA in the germline V gene. V dropped 8 bases and J dropped 2; count of bases not matched to a gene: 7. The CDR3 consists of 15 residues. CDR3 nucleotides: TGTGCCAGCTCTCTAGCGGGAGCTTCCACAGATACGCAGTATTTT. It codes for CASSLAGASTDTQYF.

The gene calls are TRBV5-1 and TRBJ2-3; a possible D gene is TRBD2 (5 bases). There are 14 residues in the CDR3. The V and J ends lost 9 bases and 0 bases respectively, with 14 bases between them. The germline V gene has CDR1 SGHRS and CDR2 YFSETQ. The CDR3 nucleotides read TGCGCCACCGGTTTGGGAGACAGCACAGATACGCAGTATTTT. Its translation: CATGLGDSTDTQYF.

The chain has TRBV9 and TRBJ2-1; TRBD1 matches at 9 bases. V trimming: 3 bases; J trimming: 5 bases; junction bases outside the gene matches: 9. This CDR3 is built from 16 residues. Germline assignment: CDR1 SGDLS and CDR2 YYNGEE. CDR3: CASSARTGTGHNEQFF. The CDR3 bases are TGTGCCAGCAGCGCACGTACCGGGACAGGGCACAATGAGCAGTTCTTC.

The CDR3 loop is CASTATSGNYNEQFF. DNA of the CDR3: TGTGCCAGCACCGCTACTAGCGGCAACTACAATGAGCAGTTCTTC. The chain has TRBV6-5 and TRBJ2-1, with 8 bases aligning to TRBD2. The CDR3 sequence is 15 residues long. The V gene's germline CDR1 is MNHEY and CDR2 SVGAGI. The V gene end was trimmed by 7 bases and the J gene end by 3 bases; junction bases not matched to a gene: 8.

The chain combines TRBV29-1 with TRBJ1-2; D is unclear. CDR3 size: 11 residues. The germline V gene has CDR1 SQVTM and CDR2 ANQGSEA. The V and J ends lost 6 bases and 8 bases respectively, with 13 bases between them. The CDR3 DNA reads TGCAGCGTGGGAGCGGGGTCCGGCTACACCTTC. Its translation: CSVGAGSGYTF.

The rearrangement links TRBV7-8 to TRBJ2-1, with D possibly matching TRBD1 (7 bases). Trimming cost V 7 bases and J 3 bases, with 16 bases left between them. The germline CDR1 and CDR2 sequences are SGHVS and FQNEAQ. The CDR3 covers 15 residues. In DNA form, the CDR3 reads TGTGCCAGCACCCCCCAGGGGGACTTCTACAATGAGCAGTTCTTC. Translation: CASTPQGDFYNEQFF. The full variable domain, with the rest looked up from reference TRBV7-8 and TRBJ2-1, is GAGVSQSPRYKVAKRGQDVALRCDPISGHVSLFWYQQALGQGPEFLTYFQNEAQLDKSGLPSDRFFAERPEGSVSTLKIQRTQQEDSAVYLCASTPQGDFYNEQFFGPGTRLTVL.

V is TRBV7-3 and J is TRBJ2-1, with D perhaps TRBD2 (6 bases). CDR1 and CDR2 (germline): SGHTA, FQGTGA. Trimming removed 5 bases at V and 5 bases at J, with 10 bases between. The CDR3 is made up of 13 amino acids. CDR3 DNA: TGTGCCAGCAGCCCTGGGACTCACAATGAGCAGTTCTTC. It specifies CASSPGTHNEQFF.

The chain joins TRBV6-5 to TRBJ2-1, with 7 bases identical to TRBD1. The CDR3 has 15 amino acids. V was pared by 8 bases and J by 1 base, with 8 bases of the junction left unmatched. Germline V gene sequence: CDR1 MNHEY, CDR2 SVGAGI. The CDR3: CASGPTGISYNEQFF. The CDR3 nucleotides are TGTGCCAGCGGTCCGACAGGGATATCCTACAATGAGCAGTTCTTC.

This chain uses TRBV6-1 with TRBJ1-1; the D is unclear. The CDR3 covers 13 residues. Trimming left V 3 bases short and J 6 bases short, with 11 bases between. CDR1 and CDR2 from the germline V gene are MNHNS and SASEGT. CDR3 sequence (DNA): TGTGCCAGCAGTGAGCTCGTACGGGCTGAAGCTTTCTTT. This encodes CASSELVRAEAFF.

V is TRBV7-2 and J is TRBJ1-4; TRBD1 matches 9 bases. Trimming took 2 bases from V and 8 from J; bases not matched to a gene: 3. The germline CDR1 and CDR2 sequences are SGHTA and FQGNSA. The CDR3 contains 14 residues. The CDR3 region has the DNA TGTGCCAGCAGCTTAACAGGGGGCGGAGAAAAACTGTTTTTT. As protein: CASSLTGGGEKLFF.

Regarding this clone: Distinct nucleotide sequences in the sample also encode this CDR3. This chain uses TRBV30 with TRBJ1-1; 9 positions match TRBD1. The CDR3 totals 13 residues. V shed 2 bases, J shed 4 bases, and the junction held 2 bases outside the gene matches. CDR1 and CDR2 (germline): GTSNPN, SVGIG (reference sequence). The CDR3 nucleotides are TGTGCCTGGAGTAGACAGGGGGGCACTGAAGCTTTCTTT. The encoded protein is CAWSRQGGTEAFF.

The gene calls are TRBV4-3 and TRBJ2-7; possible D gene TRBD2, 6 bases. This CDR3 region has 16 residues. Germline values: CDR1 LGHNA, CDR2 YSLEER. Trimming took off 0 bases at V and 1 base at J, with 13 bases between the two ends. As DNA, the CDR3 is TGCGCCAGCAGCCAAGAACGGACTACCCGGTCCTACGAGCAGTACTTC. Protein sequence: CASSQERTTRSYEQYF.

The chain combines TRBV3-1 (or the pseudogene TRBV3-2) with TRBJ2-7, with D possibly TRBD1 on 6 matching bases. The CDR3 has 14 residues. V lost 1 base and J 2 bases, leaving 9 bases between the germline ends. The V gene's germline CDR1 is LGHDT and CDR2 YNNKEL (reference sequence). The CDR3 nucleotides are TGTGCCAGCAGCCAAGGCCAGGGGACCTACGAGCAGTACTTC. It is translated as CASSQGQGTYEQYF.

V usage is TRBV12-3 or TRBV12-4 and J usage is TRBJ1-2, with D perhaps matching TRBD1 (5 bases). The CDR3 runs to 13 residues. Trimming removed 8 bases at V and 4 bases at J, with 14 bases between. The CDR3 DNA reads TGTGCCAGCGATCCGGGGGGGGGCTATGGCTACACCTTC. Its protein is CASDPGGGYGYTF.

This clone was counted ten times or more. This sequence joins TRBV3-1 (or the pseudogene TRBV3-2) and TRBJ1-2; 7 nucleotides agree with TRBD1. This CDR3 is 14 amino acids long. Germline V gives CDR1 LGHDT, CDR2 YNNKEL (reference sequence). Trimming cost V 1 base and J 3 bases; bases outside gene matches: 2. CDR3 region: CASSQGGTDYGYTF. DNA for the CDR3: TGTGCCAGCAGCCAAGGGGGGACAGACTATGGCTACACCTTC.

This chain uses TRBV30 with TRBJ1-2; 9 nucleotides line up with TRBD1. Trimming cost V 2 bases and J 6 bases; bases outside gene matches: 4. Germline V gene sequence: CDR1 GTSNPN, CDR2 SVGIG (reference sequence). This CDR3 is built from 13 residues. CDR3 nucleotide sequence: TGTGCCTGGAGTAACAGGGGGCTTGATGGCTACACCTTC. This sequence encodes CAWSNRGLDGYTF.

The chain uses TRBV6-1 and TRBJ2-7; D remains ambiguous. The germline V and J ends were trimmed by 1 base and 3 bases, with 10 bases remaining between them. The germline V gene has CDR1 MNHNS and CDR2 SASEGT. This CDR3 is 14 amino acids long. The CDR3 here is CASSEGGINYEQYF. The CDR3 DNA reads as TGTGCCAGCAGTGAAGGCGGTATAAACTACGAGCAGTACTTC.

The rearrangement links TRBV7-2 to TRBJ1-3; a weak D match, TRBD1 (5 bases). CDR1 is SGHTA and CDR2 is FQGNSA in the germline V gene. The CDR3 has 16 amino acids. The germline V and J ends were trimmed by 0 bases and 4 bases, with 13 bases remaining between them. In DNA, the CDR3 is TGTGCCAGCAGCTTAGCAGGTGCAGGGTCGGGAAACACCATATATTTT. Translated: CASSLAGAGSGNTIYF.

V gene TRBV7-8 combines with J gene TRBJ2-1, with 9 nucleotides matching TRBD2. The length of the CDR3 is 15 residues. From germline, CDR1 is SGHVS and CDR2 FQNEAQ. J was trimmed by 7 bases and V by 1 base; bases with no gene match: 5. The CDR3 sequence is CASSLGGRARNEQFF. The CDR3 coding sequence is TGTGCCAGCAGCTTAGGCGGGAGGGCAAGGAATGAGCAGTTCTTC. Full variable domain (missing parts from reference TRBV7-8 and TRBJ2-1): GAGVSQSPRYKVAKRGQDVALRCDPISGHVSLFWYQQALGQGPEFLTYFQNEAQLDKSGLPSDRFFAERPEGSVSTLKIQRTQQEDSAVYLCASSLGGRARNEQFFGPGTRLTVL.

The J gene is TRBJ1-1, the V gene TRBV12-5; 10 nucleotides match TRBD1. The CDR3 covers 18 residues. Germline V CDR1 and CDR2: LGHNT, FRNRAP. V was pared by 2 bases and J by 5 bases, with 14 bases of the junction left unmatched. The CDR3 DNA follows: TGTGCTAGTGGTTTGCCGACCGGGACAGGGGCCCTAAGGACTGAAGCTTTCTTT. Translating it yields CASGLPTGTGALRTEAFF.

The chain employs TRBV6-5 and TRBJ1-2, with 8 nucleotides matching TRBD1. V trimming: 7 bases; J trimming: 1 base; junction bases outside the gene matches: 2. Germline CDR1 MNHEY, CDR2 SVGAGI. The CDR3 loop spans 13 amino acids. The CDR3 loop reads CASKDRVNYGYTF. In DNA, the CDR3 is TGTGCCAGCAAGGACAGGGTTAACTATGGCTACACCTTC.

The chain carries TRBV29-1 and TRBJ2-5; 7 bases line up with TRBD2. The CDR3 length is 13 residues. V lost 7 bases, J lost 5 bases, and 10 bases stayed unmatched. Germline CDR1 is SQVTM and CDR2 is ANQGSEA. The CDR3 here is CSAAREVGETQYF. The CDR3 coding sequence is TGCAGCGCGGCCCGGGAGGTTGGGGAGACCCAGTACTTC.

The chain carries TRBV11-2 and TRBJ2-7; 10 bases fit TRBD2. CDR1 and CDR2 (germline): SGHAT, FQNNGV. The CDR3 contains 17 residues. Losses at the gene ends were 2 bases for V and 3 bases for J; bases not matched to a gene: 10. CDR3 coding DNA: TGTGCCAGCAGCTTAACCCTAGCGGGGGACTTTTTCTACGAGCAGTACTTC. It encodes CASSLTLAGDFFYEQYF. Using reference TRBV11-2 and TRBJ2-7 for the parts outside the CDR3, the full variable domain is EAGVAQSPRYKIIEKRQSVAFWCNPISGHATLYWYQQILGQGPKLLIQFQNNGVVDDSQLPKDRFSAERLKGVDSTLKIQPAKLEDSAVYLCASSLTLAGDFFYEQYFGPGTRLTVT.

The chain employs TRBV6-1 and TRBJ1-1; possibly TRBD1 for D (6 bases). The CDR3 contains 14 residues. Trimming pared 3 bases from V and 6 bases from J, leaving 14 bases between. CDR1 is MNHNS and CDR2 is SASEGT in the germline V gene. For the CDR3, the DNA is TGTGCCAGCAGTGATCGTTGGACAGTTGCTGAAGCTTTCTTT. Translating it yields CASSDRWTVAEAFF.

The gene calls are TRBV5-1 and TRBJ2-1; TRBD2 matches at 7 bases. CDR1 and CDR2 (germline): SGHRS, YFSETQ. The length of the CDR3 is 15 residues. The V gene end was trimmed by 1 base and the J gene end by 10 bases; junction bases not matched to a gene: 11. In DNA, the CDR3 is TGCGCCAGCAGCTTGAGTACGGGGAGGGGTGGCGAGCAGTTCTTC. Its translation is CASSLSTGRGGEQFF. The complete variable domain, with remaining parts taken from reference TRBV5-1 and TRBJ2-1, reads KAGVTQTPRYLIKTRGQQVTLSCSPISGHRSVSWYQQTPGQGLQFLFEYFSETQRNKGNFPGRFSGRQFSNSRSEMNVSTLELGDSALYLCASSLSTGRGGEQFFGPGTRLTVL.

V is TRBV10-3 and J is TRBJ2-7, with TRBD2 matching 13 bases. V dropped 3 bases and J dropped 4; count of bases not matched to a gene: 0. Germline values: CDR1 ENHRY, CDR2 SYGVKD. The CDR3 consists of 14 residues. CDR3 protein: CAISELAGGYEQYF. DNA of the CDR3: TGTGCCATCAGTGAACTAGCGGGAGGGTACGAGCAGTACTTC.

V gene TRBV5-1 combines with J gene TRBJ2-3; 8 nucleotides agree with TRBD2. The CDR3 contains 15 residues. Trimming cost V 3 bases and J 0 bases; bases outside gene matches: 3. Germline-derived CDR1 and CDR2 are SGHRS and YFSETQ. CDR3 sequence (DNA): TGCGCCAGCAGCTCTTTAGCGGGGAGCACAGATACGCAGTATTTT. Translation: CASSSLAGSTDTQYF.

V is TRBV3-1 (or the pseudogene TRBV3-2) and J is TRBJ1-4; TRBD1 might be the D (5 bases). V shed 0 bases and J shed 6 bases, with 17 bases lying between them. The CDR3 totals 17 residues. Germline CDR1 reads LGHDT; CDR2 reads YNNKEL (reference sequence). CDR3 protein: CASSQERGGTEYEKLFF. CDR3 sequence (DNA): TGTGCCAGCAGCCAAGAGCGTGGGGGGACCGAGTATGAAAAACTGTTTTTT.

This clone appeared a few times. The chain employs TRBV10-3 and TRBJ1-3; unclear D gene. Germline CDR1 ENHRY, CDR2 SYGVKD. Trimming pared 2 bases from V and 0 bases from J, leaving 14 bases between. The CDR3 extends over 17 amino acids. The CDR3, as DNA: TGTGCCATCAGTGAGCAAGTGCAGGTGATCTCTGGAAACACCATATATTTT. Amino acid sequence: CAISEQVQVISGNTIYF.

This clone showed up just once. The chain couples TRBV7-3 to TRBJ2-3; TRBD2 agrees at 14 bases. From germline, CDR1 is SGHTA and CDR2 FQGTGA. V lost 2 bases, J lost 8 bases, and 9 bases stayed unmatched. This CDR3 has 17 residues. In DNA form, the CDR3 reads TGTGCCAGCAGCTTAGTCGGGACTAGCGGGAGTCGGGGTACGCAGTATTTT. This sequence encodes CASSLVGTSGSRGTQYF.